This is a list of T cell receptor beta chains from one sample in a study of blood T cells in healthy people across ages. TCRdb itself ran the 5' RACE reads through MiXCR, one entry per CDR3 protein. The sample lists about 1.4 million distinct CDR3 sequences, roughly 59% occurring once. Sequencing was performed on blood. The receptors were gathered from a man between 18 and 29 years old in good health. Both conserved end residues are part of each CDR3. D genes are given only for firm matches. Part of the rows lack a size; the others show once, few, many or a class for expanded clones.

j_call d_call v_call clone_size cdr3_aa cdr3_nt
TRBJ2-1 TRBD2 TRBV20-1 . CSARLSGRVPFEQFF TGCAGTGCTAGACTTAGCGGGAGGGTCCCCTTCGAGCAGTTCTTC
TRBJ1-2 TRBD1 TRBV10-3 . CAIADLQGWGYTF TGTGCCATCGCCGACTTACAGGGGTGGGGCTACACCTTC
TRBJ1-1 . TRBV6-1 . CASSPDPRGRGLTEAFF TGTGCCAGCAGTCCCGATCCTCGAGGACGCGGGCTCACTGAAGCTTTCTTT
TRBJ1-1 . TRBV12-3/TRBV12-4 . CASSGRVNTEAFF TGTGCCAGCAGTGGACGGGTGAACACTGAAGCTTTCTTT
TRBJ1-5 . TRBV20-1 . CSASNSGRVPQHF TGCAGTGCTAGTAATTCAGGGAGAGTTCCCCAGCATTTT
TRBJ1-1 TRBD1 TRBV20-1 few CSARGDRTTEAFF TGCAGTGCTAGGGGGGACAGAACCACTGAAGCTTTCTTT
TRBJ1-4 . TRBV4-2 . CASSRNTGSPNEKLFF TGTGCCAGCAGCCGTAACACAGGGTCTCCTAATGAAAAACTGTTTTTT
TRBJ1-6 . TRBV5-1 . CATSAGFDNSPLHF TGCGCCACCTCCGCGGGATTCGATAATTCACCCCTCCACTTT
TRBJ2-7 . TRBV28 few CASSSELVEQYF TGTGCCAGCAGCTCCGAATTGGTCGAGCAGTACTTC
TRBJ2-3 . TRBV11-2 once CASSRTVSGSSTDTQYF TGTGCCAGCAGCCGAACCGTTAGTGGGTCTAGCACAGATACGCAGTATTTT